Below, one T cell receptor (beta chain) is given with its context. The specificity of this receptor is unknown. The record has no base qualities; no much larger clone is one base away. Every donor was a healthy Caucasian. The twin cohort comprised three pairs of female monozygotic twins, all aged roughly 18 to 30 years. CD4+ and CD8+ T cell populations were isolated with positive isolation kits from Invitrogen. The data originate from a study of identical twins (dated by TCRdb to about 2016). Broadly, across the study: To test whether fetal clonotypes persist, this study deep-sequenced TCR alpha and beta repertoires from monozygotic twins, from unrelated adults of various ages, and from cord blood. To rule out contamination, replicate twin experiments were performed at different times with different library preparation protocols. The study at large found these results: Excess twin sharing in beta out-of-frame sequences was weaker because fewer shared sequences lowered the signal-to-noise ratio. Zero-insertion analyses could be partly confounded by invariant T cells such as MAIT and iNKT, although diverse VJ usage argued against such confounding for most clonotypes. Fewer insertions were carried by abundant cord blood beta clonotypes; a weaker similar trend was observed in young adult naive repertoires, while no such trend was observed in memory repertoires. Because the same donors could not be followed over many years, conclusions were based on cross-sectional statistical analysis. Recombination models systematically underestimated out-of-frame TCR alpha sharing in monozygotic twins but agreed with sharing between unrelated individuals. Compared with coincidental sharing between unrelated individuals, an excess of low generation-probability sequences was observed among out-of-frame TCR alpha sequences shared between twins.

Libraries were made using 5' RACE. Sequencing was performed on an Illumina HiSeq 2000. A universal primer binding site was introduced by template switching, and a unique molecular identifier was present in the final cDNA, enabling accurate counting of TCR cDNA molecules. First-strand cDNA for TCR alpha and beta chains was synthesized from specific primers in the conserved constant-segment region. To control for contamination, every cDNA library was double barcoded, receiving both a SMART-Mk sample barcode and Illumina barcodes. Two successive PCR steps introduced TruSeq adapter sequences along with Illumina sample barcodes. TCR alpha and beta cDNA libraries were sequenced on the Illumina HiSeq platform with custom primers. In the source study's methods: Raw reads were processed with MiGEC to extract unique molecular identifiers, and MiXCR was used to determine CDR3 positions. For each individual, recombination models were inferred using an EM algorithm with the repgenHMM and IGoR tools. The tcR package in R was used for shared clonotype analysis, with sharing normalized by the product of cloneset sizes. To study raw recombination free of thymic and clonal selection effects, out-of-frame nonproductive sequences were analyzed. Clones were called with MiXCR by TCRdb after fastp trimmed the public reads at Q25, and only in-frame beta chains were retained. Records with the same CDR3 protein are collapsed into one entry carrying the most frequent genes and DNA. V and J calls and clone size were set by TCRdb, not the authors. The sample includes 200,000 to 250,000 distinct CDR3 sequences, with 6.5% to 9% observed a single time. Roughly 5.4% of the sample comes from the top ten.

The same sample was also used in a study of yellow fever vaccine responses in identical twins. The second paper further reports: The T cell response to vaccination in identical twins was reported by the authors to appear partly convergent and partly personalized. In the study, vaccine-responding T cell clones were precisely tracked in identical twins.

Sample: CD8+ T cells sorted from blood. The TCR sequence derives from a woman between 18 and 29 years old in good health.

The bases read TGCAGTGCTAGTAGCGGGAACCCCTACAATGAGCAGTTCTTC. Its coded protein is CSASSGNPYNEQFF. The V and J genes are TRBV20-1 and TRBJ2-1; TRBD2 matches 8 bases in the middle. CDR1 DFQATT and CDR2 SNEGSKA are derived from the germline V gene (reference sequence). The junction shows trimming of 3 bases on V and 2 bases on J, and the gene matches do not reach 3 bases of it. Counted from cysteine to phenylalanine, this CDR3 has 14 amino acids. Only the CDR3 part of the read is kept: 42 bases, read in frame from the first base.